This T cell receptor (beta chain) was obtained from a study of tumor and adjacent non-tumor tissue in lung cancer. V was trimmed by 4 bases and J by 2 bases, leaving 15 bases between them. CDR3 length: 16 residues. Germline V gene sequence: CDR1 MNHNS, CDR2 SASEGT. TCRbeta libraries were built with three rounds of nested PCR, modified from ARM-PCR. Using its own MiXCR run on the multiplex PCR reads, TCRdb lists one record per CDR3 protein. The sample holds 120,000 or so distinct CDR3 sequences, about 80% seen once. Many counts were recorded for this clonotype. The template was RNA from unsorted bulk tissue.

Sequencing was performed on lung tumor tissue. The source of this sequence is an older man with non-small cell lung cancer. The chain has TRBV6-1 and TRBJ2-1, with D possibly being TRBD2 (5 bases). CDR3 sequence: CASSGPRGLTYNEQFF. The DNA for the CDR3 is TGTGCCAGCAGTGGTCCCCGCGGGTTAACCTACAATGAGCAGTTCTTC.